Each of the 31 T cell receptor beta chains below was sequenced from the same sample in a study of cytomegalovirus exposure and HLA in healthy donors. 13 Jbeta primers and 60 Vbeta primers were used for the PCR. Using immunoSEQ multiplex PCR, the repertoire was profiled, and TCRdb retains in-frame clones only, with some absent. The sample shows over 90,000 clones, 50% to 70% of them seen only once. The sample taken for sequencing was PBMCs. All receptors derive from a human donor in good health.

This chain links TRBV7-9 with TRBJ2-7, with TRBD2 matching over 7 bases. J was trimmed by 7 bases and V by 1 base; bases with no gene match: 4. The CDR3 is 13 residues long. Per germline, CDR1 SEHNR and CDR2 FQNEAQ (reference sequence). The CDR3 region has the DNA TGTGCCAGCAGCTTAGGAGTCGGGGGGGAGCAGTACTTC. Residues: CASSLGVGGEQYF.

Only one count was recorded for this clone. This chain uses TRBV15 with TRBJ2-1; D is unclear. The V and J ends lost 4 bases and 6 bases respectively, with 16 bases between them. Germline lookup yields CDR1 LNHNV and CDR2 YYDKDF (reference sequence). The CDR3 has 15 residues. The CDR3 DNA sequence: TGTGCCACCAGCAAAGCCCGGGTACGTTTCAATGAGCAGTTCTTC. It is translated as CATSKARVRFNEQFF.

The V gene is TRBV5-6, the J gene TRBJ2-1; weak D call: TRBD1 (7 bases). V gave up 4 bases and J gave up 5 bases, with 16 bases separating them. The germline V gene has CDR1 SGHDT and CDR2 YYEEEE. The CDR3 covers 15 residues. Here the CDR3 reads CASSRGPGLHNEQFF. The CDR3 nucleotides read TGTGCCAGCAGCAGGGGGCCGGGACTTCACAATGAGCAGTTCTTC.

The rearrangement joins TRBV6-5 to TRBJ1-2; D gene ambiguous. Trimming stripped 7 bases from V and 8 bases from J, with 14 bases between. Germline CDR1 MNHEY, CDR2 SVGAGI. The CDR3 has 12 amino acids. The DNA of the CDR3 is TGTGCCAGCATAAGATCCGGGGTGGGCTACACCTTC. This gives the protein CASIRSGVGYTF.

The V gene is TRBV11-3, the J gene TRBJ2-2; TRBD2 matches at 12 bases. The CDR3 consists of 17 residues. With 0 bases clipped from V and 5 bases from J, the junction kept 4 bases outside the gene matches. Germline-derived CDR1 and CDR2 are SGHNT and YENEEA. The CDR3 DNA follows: TGTGCCAGCAGCTTAGACCGACTAGCGGGAGTGACCGGGGAGCTGTTTTTT. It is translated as CASSLDRLAGVTGELFF.

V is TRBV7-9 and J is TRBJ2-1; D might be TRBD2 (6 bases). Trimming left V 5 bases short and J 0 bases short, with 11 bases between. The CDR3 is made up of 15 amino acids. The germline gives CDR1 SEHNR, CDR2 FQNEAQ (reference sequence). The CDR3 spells CASSKLGSSYNEQFF. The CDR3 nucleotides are TGTGCCAGCAGCAAACTCGGGAGCTCCTACAATGAGCAGTTCTTC.

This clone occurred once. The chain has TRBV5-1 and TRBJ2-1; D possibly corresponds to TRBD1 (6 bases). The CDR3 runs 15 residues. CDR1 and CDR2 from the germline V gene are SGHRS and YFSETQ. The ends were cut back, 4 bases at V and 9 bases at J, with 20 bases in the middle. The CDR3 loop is CASSLTGKPGGEQFF. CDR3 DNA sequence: TGCGCCAGCAGCCTAACAGGGAAACCGGGCGGTGAGCAGTTCTTC.

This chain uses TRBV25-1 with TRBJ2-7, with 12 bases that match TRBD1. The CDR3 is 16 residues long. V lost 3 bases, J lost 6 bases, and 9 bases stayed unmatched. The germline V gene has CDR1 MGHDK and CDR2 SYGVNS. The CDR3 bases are TGTGCCAGCAGTGATCGTCCGGGACAGGGGGCTTTCGAGCAGTACTTC. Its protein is CASSDRPGQGAFEQYF.

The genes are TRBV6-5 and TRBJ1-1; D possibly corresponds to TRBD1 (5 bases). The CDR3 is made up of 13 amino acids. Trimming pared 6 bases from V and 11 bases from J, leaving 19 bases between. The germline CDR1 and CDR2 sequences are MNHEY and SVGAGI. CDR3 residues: CASSKDTPSKAFF. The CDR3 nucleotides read TGTGCCAGCAGCAAGGACACCCCCTCGAAGGCTTTCTTT.

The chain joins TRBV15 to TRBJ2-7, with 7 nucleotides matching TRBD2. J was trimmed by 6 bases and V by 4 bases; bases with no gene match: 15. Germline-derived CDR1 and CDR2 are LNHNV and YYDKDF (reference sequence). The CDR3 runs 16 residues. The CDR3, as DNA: TGTGCCACCAGCAACGGGAGGAATCTCTGGGCGTTCGAGCAGTACTTC. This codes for CATSNGRNLWAFEQYF.

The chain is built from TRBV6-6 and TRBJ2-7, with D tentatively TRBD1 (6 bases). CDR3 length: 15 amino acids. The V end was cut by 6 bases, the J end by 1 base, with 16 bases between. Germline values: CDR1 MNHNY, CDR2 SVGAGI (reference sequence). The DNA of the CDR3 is TGTGCCAGCAGCCCGGACAGAGATATTTCCTACGAGCAGTACTTC. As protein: CASSPDRDISYEQYF.

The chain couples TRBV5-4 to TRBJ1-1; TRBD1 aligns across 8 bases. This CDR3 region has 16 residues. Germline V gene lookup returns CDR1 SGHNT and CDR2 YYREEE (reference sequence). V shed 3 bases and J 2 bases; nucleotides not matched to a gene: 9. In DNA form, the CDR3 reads TGTGCCAGCAGCTGGAGACAGGGGATCCGCAACACTGAAGCTTTCTTT. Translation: CASSWRQGIRNTEAFF.

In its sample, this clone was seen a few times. This CDR3 is CASSPSTGSPSYEQYF. The CDR3 DNA reads as TGTGCCAGTAGTCCTAGCACCGGAAGCCCCTCCTACGAGCAGTACTTC. V and J are TRBV19 and TRBJ2-7; D possibly corresponds to TRBD2 (5 bases). In germline, CDR1 is LNHDA, CDR2 SQIVND (reference sequence). The CDR3 loop spans 16 amino acids. Trimming cost V 5 bases and J 0 bases, with 17 bases left between them. The variable domain in full, completed from reference TRBV19 and TRBJ2-7, reads DGGITQSPKYLFRKEGQNVTLSCEQNLNHDAMYWYRQDPGQGLRLIYYSQIVNDFQKGDIAEGYSVSREKKESFPLTVTSAQKNPTAFYLCASSPSTGSPSYEQYFGPGTRLTVT.

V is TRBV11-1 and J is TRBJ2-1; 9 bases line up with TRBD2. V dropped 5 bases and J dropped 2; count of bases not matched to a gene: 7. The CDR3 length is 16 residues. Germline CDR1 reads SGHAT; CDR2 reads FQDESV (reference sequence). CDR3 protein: CASSPPGGRAYNEQFF. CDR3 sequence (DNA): TGTGCCAGCAGCCCGCCTGGCGGGAGGGCCTACAATGAGCAGTTCTTC.

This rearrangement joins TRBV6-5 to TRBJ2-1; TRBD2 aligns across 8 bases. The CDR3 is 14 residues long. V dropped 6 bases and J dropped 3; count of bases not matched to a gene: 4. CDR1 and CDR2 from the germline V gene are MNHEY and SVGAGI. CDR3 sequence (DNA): TGTGCCAGCAGGTTAGCGGGAAGCTACAATGAGCAGTTCTTC. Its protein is CASRLAGSYNEQFF.

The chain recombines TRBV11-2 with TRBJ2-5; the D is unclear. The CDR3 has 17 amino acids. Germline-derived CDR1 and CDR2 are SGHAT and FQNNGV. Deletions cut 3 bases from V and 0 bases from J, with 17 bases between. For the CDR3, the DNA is TGTGCCAGCAGCTTCGGGTCGGGTAGCTTGTACCAAGAGACCCAGTACTTC. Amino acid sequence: CASSFGSGSLYQETQYF.

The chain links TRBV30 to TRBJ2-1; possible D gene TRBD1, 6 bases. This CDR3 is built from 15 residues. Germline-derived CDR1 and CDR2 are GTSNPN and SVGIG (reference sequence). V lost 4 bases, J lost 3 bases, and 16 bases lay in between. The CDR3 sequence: CAWTTDRKVYNEQFF. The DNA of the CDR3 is TGTGCCTGGACCACCGACAGGAAGGTCTACAATGAGCAGTTCTTC.

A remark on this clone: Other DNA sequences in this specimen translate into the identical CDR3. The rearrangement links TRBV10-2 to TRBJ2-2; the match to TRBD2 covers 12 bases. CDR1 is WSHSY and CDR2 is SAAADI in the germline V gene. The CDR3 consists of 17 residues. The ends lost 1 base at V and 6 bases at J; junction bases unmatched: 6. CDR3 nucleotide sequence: TGCGCCAGCAGTGAGTTAAGACTAGCGGGAGATCCCGGGGAGCTGTTTTTT. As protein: CASSELRLAGDPGELFF.

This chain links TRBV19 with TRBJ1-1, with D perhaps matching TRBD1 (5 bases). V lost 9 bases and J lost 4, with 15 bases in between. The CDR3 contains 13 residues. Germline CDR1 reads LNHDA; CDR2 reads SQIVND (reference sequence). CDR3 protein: CASQGFLITEAFF. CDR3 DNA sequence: TGTGCCAGCCAGGGTTTTTTGATCACTGAAGCTTTCTTT.

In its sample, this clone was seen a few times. The CDR3 coding sequence is TGTGCCAGCAGTTACGGGCAGGGAAATAGTGGCTACACCTTC. Protein: CASSYGQGNSGYTF. The chain has TRBV6-5 and TRBJ1-2; D is possibly TRBD1 (5 bases). This CDR3 comprises 14 residues. The germline V and J ends were trimmed by 2 bases and 7 bases, with 14 bases remaining between them. The germline V gene has CDR1 MNHEY and CDR2 SVGAGI.

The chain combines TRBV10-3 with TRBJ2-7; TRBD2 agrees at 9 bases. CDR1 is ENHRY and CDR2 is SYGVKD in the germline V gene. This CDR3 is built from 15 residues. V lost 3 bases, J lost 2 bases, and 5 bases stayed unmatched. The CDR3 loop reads CAISEMPSGTYEQYF. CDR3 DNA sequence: TGTGCCATCAGTGAAATGCCTAGCGGGACCTACGAGCAGTACTTC.

The CDR3 is CASSGNRQGQGYTF. The CDR3 DNA follows: TGTGCCAGCAGCGGAAACAGACAGGGACAAGGCTACACCTTC. The V gene is TRBV9, the J gene TRBJ1-2; 7 bases align to TRBD1. Unmatched junction bases numbered 10, after V lost 3 bases and J lost 8 bases. Germline loops: CDR1 SGDLS, CDR2 YYNGEE. This CDR3 has 14 amino acids.

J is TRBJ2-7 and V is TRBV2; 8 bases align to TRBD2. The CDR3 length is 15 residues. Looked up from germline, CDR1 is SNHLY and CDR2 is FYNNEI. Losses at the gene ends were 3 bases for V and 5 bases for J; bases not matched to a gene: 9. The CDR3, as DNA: TGTGCCAGCAGTGAGGTGAGCGGGAGTAACAACGAGCAGTACTTC. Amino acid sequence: CASSEVSGSNNEQYF.

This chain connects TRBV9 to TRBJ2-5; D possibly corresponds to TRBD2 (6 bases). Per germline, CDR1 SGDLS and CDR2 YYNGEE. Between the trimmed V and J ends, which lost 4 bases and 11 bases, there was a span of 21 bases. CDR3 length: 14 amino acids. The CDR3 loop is CASSILVNGGEQYF. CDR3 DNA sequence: TGTGCCAGCAGCATCCTGGTCAATGGCGGGGAGCAGTACTTC.

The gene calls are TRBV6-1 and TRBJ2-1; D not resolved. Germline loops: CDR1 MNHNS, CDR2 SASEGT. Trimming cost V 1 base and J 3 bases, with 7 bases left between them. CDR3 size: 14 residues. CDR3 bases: TGTGCCAGCAGTGAAGTGAGTAGCTACAATGAGCAGTTCTTC. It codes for CASSEVSSYNEQFF.

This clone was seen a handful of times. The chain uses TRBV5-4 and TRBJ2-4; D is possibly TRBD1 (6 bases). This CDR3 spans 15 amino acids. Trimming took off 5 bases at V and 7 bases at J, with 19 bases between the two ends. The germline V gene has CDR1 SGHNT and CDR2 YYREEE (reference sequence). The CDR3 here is CASSRADSRRNIQYF. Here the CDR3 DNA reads TGTGCCAGCAGTAGGGCGGACAGCAGACGTAACATTCAGTACTTC.

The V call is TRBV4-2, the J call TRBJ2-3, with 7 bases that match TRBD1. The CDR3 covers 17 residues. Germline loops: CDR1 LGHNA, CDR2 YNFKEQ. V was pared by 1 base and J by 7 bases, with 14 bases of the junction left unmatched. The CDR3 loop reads CASSQVSLGDSGYTQYF. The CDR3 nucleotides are TGTGCCAGCAGCCAAGTCTCGTTAGGGGACAGTGGGTATACGCAGTATTTT.

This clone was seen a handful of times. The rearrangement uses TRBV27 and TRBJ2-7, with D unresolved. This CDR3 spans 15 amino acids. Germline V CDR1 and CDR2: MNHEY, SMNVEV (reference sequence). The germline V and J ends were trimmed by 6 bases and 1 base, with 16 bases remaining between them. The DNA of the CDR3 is TGTGCCAGCAGACCTTCCGGGTTCGGGTCCTACGAGCAGTACTTC. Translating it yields CASRPSGFGSYEQYF.

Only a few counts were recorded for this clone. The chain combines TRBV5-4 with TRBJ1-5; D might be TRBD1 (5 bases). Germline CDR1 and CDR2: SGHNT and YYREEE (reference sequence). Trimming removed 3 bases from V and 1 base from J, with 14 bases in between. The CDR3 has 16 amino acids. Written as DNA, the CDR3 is TGTGCCAGCAGCTCTGGAGGGGCCGGGAGCAATCAGCCCCAGCATTTT. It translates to CASSSGGAGSNQPQHF.

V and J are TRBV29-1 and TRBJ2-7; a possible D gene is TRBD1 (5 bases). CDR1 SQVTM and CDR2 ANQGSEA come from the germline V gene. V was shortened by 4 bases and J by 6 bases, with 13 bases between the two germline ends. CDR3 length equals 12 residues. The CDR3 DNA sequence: TGCAGCGTTGCCGCCTCAGGGTTCGAGCAGTACTTC. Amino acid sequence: CSVAASGFEQYF.

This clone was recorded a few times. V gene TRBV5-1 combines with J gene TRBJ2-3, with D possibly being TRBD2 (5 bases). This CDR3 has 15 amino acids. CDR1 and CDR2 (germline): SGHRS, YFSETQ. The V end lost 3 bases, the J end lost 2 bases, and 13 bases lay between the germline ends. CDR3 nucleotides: TGCGCCAGCAGCTCCGGACTCCAATTCACAGATACGCAGTATTTT. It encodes CASSSGLQFTDTQYF.